The T cell receptor (beta chain) described here comes from a study of T cells in Graves' hyperthyroidism and ophthalmopathy. Source material for PBMCs was less than 12 ml fresh peripheral blood. Per the germline V gene, CDR1 is KGHSH and CDR2 is LQKENI. The CDR3 consists of 13 residues. V gave up 7 bases and J gave up 1 base, with 10 bases separating them. This clonotype was found many times. Amplified regions were TCR beta CDR3 sequences from RNA transcripts. A first-round RT-PCR of the TCR CDR3 used the HTBI primer set. Each CDR3 protein is one row after TCRdb ran MiXCR on the multiplex PCR reads. Counted here are 250,000 to 300,000 distinct CDR3 sequences, less than 15% occurring once; the ten biggest clones make up almost 8%.

The sequence was collected from a young woman with Graves' hyperthyroidism that later progressed to Graves' ophthalmopathy. The chain is built from TRBV18 and TRBJ1-1; D is unclear. Material: blood. The CDR3 region has the DNA TGTGCCAGCTTCCTCGGGTGGAACACTGAAGCTTTCTTT. Protein sequence: CASFLGWNTEAFF.